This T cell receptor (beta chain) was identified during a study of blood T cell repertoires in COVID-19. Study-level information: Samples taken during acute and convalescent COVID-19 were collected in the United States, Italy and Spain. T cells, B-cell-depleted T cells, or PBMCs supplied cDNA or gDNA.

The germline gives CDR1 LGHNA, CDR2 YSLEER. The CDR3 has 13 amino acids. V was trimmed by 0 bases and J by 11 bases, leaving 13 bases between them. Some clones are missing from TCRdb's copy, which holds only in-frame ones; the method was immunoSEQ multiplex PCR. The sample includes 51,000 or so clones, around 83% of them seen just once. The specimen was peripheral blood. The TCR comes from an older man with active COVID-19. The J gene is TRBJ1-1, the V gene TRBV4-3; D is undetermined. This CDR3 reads CASSQDGGGLAFF. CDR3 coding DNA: TGCGCCAGCAGCCAAGATGGTGGAGGGCTGGCTTTCTTT.